This TCR beta chain was found in a study of OX40 agonist ivuxolimab in advanced cancers. General study findings and limits: The work left the antigen specificity of expanded peripheral T cells undetermined. At 0.1 to 3.0 mg/kg, CD4+ and CD8+ blood T cells expanded clonally by week 6.

In its sample, this clone was seen once. The antigen is unknown. Profiling relied on immunoSEQ multiplex PCR, and the TCRdb table lists in-frame clones only, not all of them. The data hold tens of thousands of clones, with 91% observed a single time. The clonotype comes from an adult with an advanced solid tumor such as melanoma, head and neck, liver or kidney cancer. The specimen comprised CD4+ or CD8+ T cells sorted from blood, sampled in a trial of the OX40 agonist ivuxolimab.

In DNA, the CDR3 is TGTGCTAGCAGCTTAGAGGAGGCACTAGCGGGCGAGCAGTACGTC. It yields the protein CASSLEEALAGEQYV. V gene TRBV7-7 combines with J gene TRBJ2-7; the match to TRBD2 covers 9 bases. The CDR3 spans 15 residues. CDR1 and CDR2 from the germline V gene are SSHAT and FNYEAQ (reference sequence).